The 9 T cell receptor beta chains below all came from one sample that was sequenced in a study of PD-1 blockade in classical Hodgkin lymphoma (dated by TCRdb to the early 2020s). Library method: the immunoSEQ multiplex PCR assay. TCRdb mirrors the immuneACCESS table, restricted to in-frame sequences. Some clones are absent from its copies; in checked studies, under half trace to an unresolved V gene, and the reason for the others is unknown. For this sample there are about 44,000 clones; 66% appear just once. The ten top clones hold approximately 2.8% of the sample. Sample time point, as interpreted from the label and publication: cycle 4 day 1 (C4D1), after 5 to 7 weeks of nivolumab. All trial patients had relapsed after autologous stem cell transplantation, with cohorts A, B and C differing in prior brentuximab vedotin exposure. Specimen: peripheral blood mononuclear cells (PBMCs), collected before the fourth cycle of nivolumab. The receptors derive from a human donor with classical Hodgkin lymphoma.

This chain connects TRBV28 to TRBJ1-3, with D possibly TRBD1 on 6 matching bases. Deletions cut 3 bases from V and 4 bases from J, with 10 bases between. The CDR3 loop spans 14 amino acids. The germline V gene has CDR1 MDHEN and CDR2 SYDVKM. For the CDR3, the DNA is TGTGCCAGCAGTTTCGCTACAGGGGGAAACACCATATATTTT. It yields the protein CASSFATGGNTIYF.

The chain has TRBV5-4 and TRBJ2-7; perhaps TRBD2 as D (5 bases). V shed 1 base and J shed 2 bases, with 13 bases lying between them. This CDR3 spans 15 amino acids. The germline CDR1 and CDR2 sequences are SGHNT and YYREEE (reference sequence). The CDR3 reads CASSLPGPSPYEQYF. The CDR3 nucleotides read TGTGCCAGCAGCTTGCCGGGTCCTAGCCCCTACGAGCAGTACTTC.

This clone was observed a few times. This chain links TRBV7-9 with TRBJ2-7; D is possibly TRBD1 (6 bases). The CDR3 extends over 14 amino acids. Per germline, CDR1 SEHNR and CDR2 FQNEAQ (reference sequence). V was trimmed by 8 bases and J by 3 bases, leaving 17 bases between them. The CDR3 nucleotides read TGTGCCAGCGCCCCCACGGACAGAAACTACGAGCAGTACTTC. Protein product: CASAPTDRNYEQYF. The full variable domain, completed using reference TRBV7-9 and TRBJ2-7, is DTGVSQNPRHKITKRGQNVTFRCDPISEHNRLYWYRQTLGQGPEFLTYFQNEAQLEKSRLLSDRFSAERPKGSFSTLEIQRTEQGDSAMYLCASAPTDRNYEQYFGPGTRLTVT.

The chain joins TRBV5-1 to TRBJ2-7; 7 nucleotides align to TRBD1. This CDR3 comprises 15 residues. Trimming removed 0 bases from V and 4 bases from J; junction bases left unmatched: 7. CDR1 is SGHRS, CDR2 YFSETQ, per germline. In DNA form, the CDR3 reads TGCGCCAGCAGCTTGGAGGGGACAGCCTTATACGAGCAGTACTTC. It yields the protein CASSLEGTALYEQYF.

J is TRBJ1-4 and V is TRBV30; D remains ambiguous. The germline V gene encodes CDR1 GTSNPN and CDR2 SVGIG (reference sequence). The CDR3 is 14 residues long. Trimming left V 4 bases short and J 0 bases short, with 9 bases between. In nucleotides, the CDR3 is TGTGCCTGGATGCGGGGAGCAACTAATGAAAAACTGTTTTTT. It yields the protein CAWMRGATNEKLFF.

V gene TRBV30 combines with J gene TRBJ1-4; tentative D call: TRBD1 (6 bases). CDR1 is GTSNPN and CDR2 is SVGIG in the germline V gene (reference sequence). The CDR3 extends over 14 amino acids. Deletions cut 2 bases from V and 7 bases from J, with 14 bases between. The CDR3 region has the DNA TGTGCCTGGAGTATCGGGGGGCAGAGTGAAAAACTGTTTTTT. It yields the protein CAWSIGGQSEKLFF.

The chain joins TRBV6-5 to TRBJ2-7; tentative D call: TRBD2 (5 bases). V was cut by 10 bases and J by 3 bases, with 13 bases left in between. Germline V gene data show CDR1 as MNHEY and CDR2 as SVGAGI. The CDR3 is 12 amino acids. CDR3 nucleotide sequence: TGTGCCACACGGGAAATCGGCTACGAGCAGTACTTC. Encoded protein: CATREIGYEQYF.

Judged by abundance, this clone is medium-sized. The chain joins TRBV4-1 to TRBJ2-3; TRBD2 agrees at 9 bases. V was pared by 5 bases and J by 2 bases, with 5 bases of the junction left unmatched. Germline lookup yields CDR1 MGHRA and CDR2 YSYEKL. The length of the CDR3 is 15 residues. This CDR3 reads CASSYLAGNTDTQYF. The CDR3 nucleotides read TGCGCCAGCAGCTATCTAGCGGGGAACACAGATACGCAGTATTTT.

The chain carries TRBV10-1 and TRBJ2-5, with TRBD1 matching 8 bases. The J call is uncertain, as TRBJ2-7 better fits the DNA end. The CDR3 sequence is 15 residues long. Germline V gene sequence: CDR1 WNHNN, CDR2 SYGVQD (reference sequence). CDR3 nucleotides: TGCGCCAGCAGTCGGGACAGGACAGACTCCTACGAGCAGTACTTC. Its translation: CASSRDRTDSYEQYF.